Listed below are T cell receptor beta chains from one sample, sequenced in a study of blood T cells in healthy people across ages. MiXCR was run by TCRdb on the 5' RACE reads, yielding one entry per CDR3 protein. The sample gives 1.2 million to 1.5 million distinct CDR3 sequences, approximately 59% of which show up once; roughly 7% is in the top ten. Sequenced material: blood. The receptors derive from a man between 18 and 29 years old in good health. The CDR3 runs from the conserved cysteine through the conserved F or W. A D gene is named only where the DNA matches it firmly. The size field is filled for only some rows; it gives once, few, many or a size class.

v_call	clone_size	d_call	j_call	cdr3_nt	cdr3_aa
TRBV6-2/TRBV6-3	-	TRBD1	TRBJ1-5	TGTGCCAGCAGCAAGCTCTTAACCCGGGACAGGGGTGTGAATCAGCCCCAGCATTTT	CASSKLLTRDRGVNQPQHF
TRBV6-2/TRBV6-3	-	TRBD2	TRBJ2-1	TGTGCCAGCAGCGACTCGGGACTAGATGGTGAGCAGTTCTTC	CASSDSGLDGEQFF
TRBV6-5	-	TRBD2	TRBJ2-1	TGTGCCAGCAGCAAGGGGACTAGCTACAATGAGCAGTTCTTC	CASSKGTSYNEQFF
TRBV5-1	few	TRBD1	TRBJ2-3	TGCGCCAGCAGCTCCGGAATACAGGGGACGTTCCCAGATACGCAGTATTTT	CASSSGIQGTFPDTQYF
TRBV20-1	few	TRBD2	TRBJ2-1	TGCAGTGCAGGTTCTCTAGCGGGTTACAATGAGCAGTTCTTC	CSAGSLAGYNEQFF
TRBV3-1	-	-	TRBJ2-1	TGTGCCAGCAGCCAGGTGGGGGCGAGGGTAGATGAGCAGTTCTTC	CASSQVGARVDEQFF
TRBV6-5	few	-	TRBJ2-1	TGTGCCAGCGGCTGGGACAATGAGCAGTTCTTC	CASGWDNEQFF
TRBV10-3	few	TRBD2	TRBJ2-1	TGTGCCATCAGTGAGTCGACTAGCGGGGATGAGCAGTTCTTC	CAISESTSGDEQFF
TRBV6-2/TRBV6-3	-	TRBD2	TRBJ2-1	TGTGCCAGCAGTCGCCTTACTAGCGGGGTCTACAATGAGCAGTTCTTC	CASSRLTSGVYNEQFF
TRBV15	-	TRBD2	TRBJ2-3	TGTGCCACCAGCGCCGGAGCGGGAGAAGGCACAGATACGCAGTATTTT	CATSAGAGEGTDTQYF
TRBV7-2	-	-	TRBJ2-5	TGTGCCAGCAGTCATACACCCAGCTCCTACAATGAGCAGTACTTC	CASSHTPSSYNEQYF
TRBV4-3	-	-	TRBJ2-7	TGCGCCAGCAGCCAATCGTCCGGGACATATCTATACGAGCAGTACTTC	CASSQSSGTYLYEQYF
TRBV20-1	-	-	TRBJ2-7	TGCAGTGTTTTCTCTCAGGGGTACGAGCAGTACTTC	CSVFSQGYEQYF
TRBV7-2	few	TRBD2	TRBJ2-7	TGTGCCAGCAGCCCTAGATCGGGACTAGACTACGAGCAGTACTTC	CASSPRSGLDYEQYF
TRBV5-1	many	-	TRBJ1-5	TGCGCCAGCAGCCCGGACCCCCGGGGGGCAGGGGTAAATCAGCCCCAGCATTTT	CASSPDPRGAGVNQPQHF
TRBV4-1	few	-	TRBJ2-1	TGCGCCAGCAGCCTCGGGACCAATGGGGTCAATGAGCAGTTCTTC	CASSLGTNGVNEQFF
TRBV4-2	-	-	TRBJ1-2	TGTGCCAGCAGCCAAGTACTGGGGGCGGGGGGCTACACCTTC	CASSQVLGAGGYTF
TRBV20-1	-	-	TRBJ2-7	TGCAGTGCTATACAGGGAATGGACTACGAGCAGTACTTC	CSAIQGMDYEQYF
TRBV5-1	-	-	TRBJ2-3	TGCGCCAGCAGCTCAGGACACCACATACGGCAAACTATCACGGATACGCAGTATTTT	CASSSGHHIRQTITDTQYF
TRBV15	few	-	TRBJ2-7	TGTGCCACCAGCAGAGATTTGGGGCTCTACGAGCAGTACTTC	CATSRDLGLYEQYF
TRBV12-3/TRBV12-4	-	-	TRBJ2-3	TGTGCCAGCAGTTCCCGAAATAGACAGGTGACAGATACGCAGTATTTT	CASSSRNRQVTDTQYF
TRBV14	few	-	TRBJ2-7	TGTGCCAGCAGCCAGAGGGACACCTACGAGCAGTACTTC	CASSQRDTYEQYF
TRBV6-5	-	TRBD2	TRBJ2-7	TGTGCCAGCAGTCCGGGGGGAAGTCTGTACTTC	CASSPGGSLYF
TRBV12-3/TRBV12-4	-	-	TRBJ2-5	TGTGCCAGCAGTTTGGAGAAAGCGGACCAAGAGACCCAGTACTTC	CASSLEKADQETQYF
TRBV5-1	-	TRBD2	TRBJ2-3	TGCGCCAGCAGCCTTGGATCCTCTAGCGGGATGAATACGCAGTATTTT	CASSLGSSSGMNTQYF
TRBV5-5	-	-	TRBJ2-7	TGTGCCAGCGGATTGGTGGGGAACGAGCAGTACTTC	CASGLVGNEQYF
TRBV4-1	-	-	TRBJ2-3	TGCGCCAGCAGCAGAATGTCAGACACAGATACGCAGTATTTT	CASSRMSDTDTQYF
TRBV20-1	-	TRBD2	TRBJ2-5	TGCAGTGCCCCGCGGGTTAGCGGGGGGTTCCAAGAGACCCAGTACTTC	CSAPRVSGGFQETQYF
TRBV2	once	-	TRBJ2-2	TGTGCCAGCAGTGAAACTTTTGCAGGGGAGGCCGTGAACACCGGGGAGCTGTTTTTT	CASSETFAGEAVNTGELFF
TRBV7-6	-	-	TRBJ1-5	TGTGCCAGCAGCTTAGGGCGCGGGGCGGACAATCAGCCCCAGCATTTT	CASSLGRGADNQPQHF
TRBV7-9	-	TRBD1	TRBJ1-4	TGTGCCAGTTATTCTACAGGGGATGCAACTAATGAAAAACTGTTTTTT	CASYSTGDATNEKLFF
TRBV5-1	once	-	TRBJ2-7	TGCGCCAGCAGCCAGACTACAAACGAGCAGTACTTC	CASSQTTNEQYF
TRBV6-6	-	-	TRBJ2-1	TGTGCCAGCACTCCAGGGGTAGATGAGCAGTTCTTC	CASTPGVDEQFF
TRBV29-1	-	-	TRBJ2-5	TGCAGCGTTGTCAGGGAGTTCAAGACCCAGTACTTC	CSVVREFKTQYF
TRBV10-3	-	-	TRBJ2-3	TGTGCCTCGGGACCCAACACAGATACGCAGTATTTT	CASGPNTDTQYF
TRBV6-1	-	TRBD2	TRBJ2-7	TGTGCCAGCAGCTCAATAACCGGGACTAGCGATCGTAACGAGCAGTACTTC	CASSSITGTSDRNEQYF
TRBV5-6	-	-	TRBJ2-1	TGTGCCAGCAGCCCACCAACTTGGGGCCGGGGCAATGAGCAGTTCTTC	CASSPPTWGRGNEQFF
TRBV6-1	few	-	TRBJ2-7	TGTGCCAGCAGTATACCGACAGCCTCTCCCTACGAGCAGTACTTC	CASSIPTASPYEQYF
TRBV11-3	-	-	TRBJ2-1	TGTGCCAGCAGCGAAACCTACGTGAATGAGCAGTTCTTC	CASSETYVNEQFF
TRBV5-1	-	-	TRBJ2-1	TGCGCCAGCAGCTTGGAAGGGACTTTCAATGAGCAGTTCTTC	CASSLEGTFNEQFF
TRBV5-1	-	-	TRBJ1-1	TGCGCCAGCAGCTTGGCCGAGGGAATGAACACTGAAGCTTTCTTT	CASSLAEGMNTEAFF
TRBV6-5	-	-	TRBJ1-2	TGTGCCAGCAGTCCCAGTGTTAACTATGGCTACACCTTC	CASSPSVNYGYTF
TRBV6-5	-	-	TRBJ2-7	TGTGCCAGCAGAGGACGGCTGACCTACGAGCAGTACTTC	CASRGRLTYEQYF
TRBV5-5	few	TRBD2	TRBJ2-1	TGTGCCAGCAGCCACGAAGCGGGGTCCTACAATGAGCAGTTCTTC	CASSHEAGSYNEQFF
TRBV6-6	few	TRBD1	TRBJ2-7	TGTGCCAGCAGTTACAGCAGGGGGCCTCCCTACGAGCAGTACTTC	CASSYSRGPPYEQYF
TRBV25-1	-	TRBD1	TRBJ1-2	TGTGCCAGCAGTGAACCCGGGACAGTATATAACTATGGCTACACCTTC	CASSEPGTVYNYGYTF
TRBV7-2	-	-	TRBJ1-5	TGTGCCAGCAGGCCGGTCTTTGATAGCAATCAGCCCCAGCATTTT	CASRPVFDSNQPQHF
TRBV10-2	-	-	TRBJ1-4	TGCGCCAGCAGTGGAGGACAGAATAATGAAAAACTGTTTTTT	CASSGGQNNEKLFF